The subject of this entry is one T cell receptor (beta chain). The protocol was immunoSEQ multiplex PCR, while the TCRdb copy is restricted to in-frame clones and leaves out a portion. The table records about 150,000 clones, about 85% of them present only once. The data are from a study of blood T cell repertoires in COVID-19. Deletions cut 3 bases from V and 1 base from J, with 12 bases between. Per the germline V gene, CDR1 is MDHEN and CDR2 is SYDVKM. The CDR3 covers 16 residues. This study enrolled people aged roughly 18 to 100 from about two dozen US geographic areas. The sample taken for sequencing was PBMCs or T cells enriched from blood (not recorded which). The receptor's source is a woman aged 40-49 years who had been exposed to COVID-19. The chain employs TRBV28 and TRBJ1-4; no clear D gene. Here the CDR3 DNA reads TGTGCCAGCAGTTTCGTGGGCGGGAAAACTAATGAAAAACTGTTTTTT. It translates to CASSFVGGKTNEKLFF.